This passage covers 14 T cell receptor beta chains from one sample sequenced in a study of blood T cell repertoires in COVID-19. Sequencing used immunoSEQ multiplex PCR; TCRdb keeps in-frame clones, though not all of them. The data contain about 55,000 clones, about four fifths of them seen just once; the ten biggest clones take up approximately 10%. Material for sequencing was peripheral blood. These receptors all come from a man of 80 years or more with COVID-19, enrolled during active disease.

This chain's CDR3 is CASSEGHRVYEQYV. Written as DNA, the CDR3 is TGTGCCAGCAGTGAAGGTCACAGGGTCTACGAGCAGTACGTC. V usage is TRBV6-1 and J usage is TRBJ2-7, with a possible D match to TRBD1 (6 bases). The CDR3 sequence is 14 residues long. The germline V and J ends were trimmed by 1 base and 3 bases, with 10 bases remaining between them. Germline CDR1 reads MNHNS; CDR2 reads SASEGT.

The chain combines TRBV7-9 with TRBJ2-7; D gene unclear. The V gene's germline CDR1 is SEHNR and CDR2 FQNEAQ (reference sequence). This CDR3 contains 14 residues. The V and J ends lost 1 base and 3 bases respectively, with 10 bases between them. CDR3 in amino acids: CASSLVAQNYEQYF. The CDR3, as DNA: TGTGCCAGCAGCTTAGTGGCACAGAACTACGAGCAGTACTTC.

This chain links TRBV5-1 with TRBJ2-3, with 10 nucleotides matching TRBD1. The V gene end was trimmed by 3 bases and the J gene end by 3 bases; junction bases not matched to a gene: 7. CDR1 is SGHRS, CDR2 YFSETQ, per germline. The CDR3 is 16 residues long. CDR3 DNA: TGCGCCAGCAGCTCCCGGGACAGGGGCGGAACAGATACGCAGTATTTT. Its translation is CASSSRDRGGTDTQYF.

This sequence joins TRBV7-9 and TRBJ2-5; 11 nucleotides line up with TRBD1. Germline CDR1 and CDR2: SEHNR and FQNEAQ (reference sequence). Unmatched junction bases numbered 4, after V lost 5 bases and J lost 5 bases. The CDR3 extends over 14 amino acids. The CDR3 DNA reads as TGTGCCAGCAGCCCCGGGACAGGGGGGGAGACCCAGTACTTC. Translated: CASSPGTGGETQYF.

V and J are TRBV5-6 and TRBJ2-5, with D possibly matching TRBD2 (5 bases). Germline CDR1 is SGHDT and CDR2 is YYEEEE. CDR3 length: 13 amino acids. Trimming stripped 4 bases from V and 5 bases from J, with 12 bases between. In DNA, the CDR3 is TGTGCCAGCAGCCTAGGAAGGGAGGAGACCCAGTACTTC. Translated, it gives CASSLGREETQYF.

In its sample, this clone was seen a few times. Different DNA sequences within this sample yield the same CDR3. The chain recombines TRBV2 with TRBJ1-1, with a tentative D call TRBD1 (6 bases). V was shortened by 0 bases and J by 1 base, with 6 bases between the two germline ends. The CDR3 is made up of 14 amino acids. The germline V gene encodes CDR1 SNHLY and CDR2 FYNNEI. The CDR3 DNA reads as TGTGCCAGCAGTGAAGCCAGGGGGAACACTGAAGCTTTCTTT. The encoded protein is CASSEARGNTEAFF.

The chain joins TRBV9 to TRBJ2-5; 7 bases align to TRBD2. The CDR3 covers 13 residues. With V trimmed by 7 bases and J by 4 bases, 7 bases remained unmatched. CDR1 and CDR2 from the germline V gene are SGDLS and YYNGEE. The chain's CDR3 is CASRGRALETQYF. CDR3 in DNA: TGTGCCAGCCGAGGGAGGGCCTTAGAGACCCAGTACTTC.

This clone was counted a single time. The chain employs TRBV6-5 and TRBJ2-1, with D possibly matching TRBD2 (5 bases). V was shortened by 2 bases and J by 3 bases, with 8 bases between the two germline ends. Germline V lookup: CDR1 MNHEY, CDR2 SVGAGI. This CDR3 is built from 14 residues. CDR3 coding DNA: TGTGCCAGCAGTTACCGGACTGGCTACAATGAGCAGTTCTTC. It is translated as CASSYRTGYNEQFF.

This clone has just a few counts. This sequence joins TRBV5-1 and TRBJ1-1; 9 bases are a match to TRBD1. The germline gives CDR1 SGHRS, CDR2 YFSETQ. The CDR3 extends over 15 amino acids. The trim removed 0 bases at V and 3 bases at J, leaving 3 bases unmatched. CDR3 DNA: TGCGCCAGCAGCTTGGACAGGGGGCCTTACACTGAAGCTTTCTTT. Its protein product is CASSLDRGPYTEAFF.

Here the CDR3 DNA reads TGTGCCACCAGCAGACTCCGGGACAGGGACTACGAGCAGTACTTC. It translates to CATSRLRDRDYEQYF. This sequence joins TRBV15 and TRBJ2-7, with TRBD1 identical over 9 bases. The V segment lost 2 bases and the J segment 3 bases; nucleotides outside the gene matches: 5. CDR1 is LNHNV and CDR2 is YYDKDF in the germline V gene (reference sequence). The CDR3 has 15 amino acids.

The chain is built from TRBV30 and TRBJ1-5; 8 bases fit TRBD1. Germline CDR1 and CDR2: GTSNPN and SVGIG (reference sequence). The CDR3 totals 13 residues. V gave up 1 base and J gave up 7 bases; unmatched junction bases: 3. CDR3 nucleotide sequence: TGTGCCTGGAGTGCGACAGGGGAGCAGCCCCAGCATTTT. Amino acids: CAWSATGEQPQHF.

CDR3 sequence reads: CASARYGYTF. CDR3 sequence (DNA): TGTGCCAGCGCCAGGTATGGCTACACCTTC. This rearrangement joins TRBV6-5 to TRBJ1-2; no reliable D call. The CDR3 covers 10 residues. Germline CDR1 and CDR2: MNHEY and SVGAGI. With 8 bases removed from V and 5 bases from J, the gap between germline ends came to 6 bases.

The table lists this clone with a count of one. V is TRBV11-2 and J is TRBJ2-1; D is uncertain. The CDR3 length is 16 residues. Trimming pared 2 bases from V and 5 bases from J, leaving 16 bases between. Germline CDR1 reads SGHAT; CDR2 reads FQNNGV. The CDR3 DNA sequence: TGTGCCAGCAGCTTACAGACTCCTCTATATGACAATGAGCAGTTCTTC. It codes for CASSLQTPLYDNEQFF.

This chain joins TRBV11-3 and TRBJ2-1, with D perhaps matching TRBD2 (7 bases). Germline V gives CDR1 SGHNT, CDR2 YENEEA. V was trimmed by 2 bases and J by 7 bases, leaving 12 bases between them. The CDR3 runs to 14 residues. CDR3 residues: CASSLRGGENEQFF. In DNA form, the CDR3 reads TGTGCCAGCAGCTTAAGGGGGGGAGAGAATGAGCAGTTCTTC.